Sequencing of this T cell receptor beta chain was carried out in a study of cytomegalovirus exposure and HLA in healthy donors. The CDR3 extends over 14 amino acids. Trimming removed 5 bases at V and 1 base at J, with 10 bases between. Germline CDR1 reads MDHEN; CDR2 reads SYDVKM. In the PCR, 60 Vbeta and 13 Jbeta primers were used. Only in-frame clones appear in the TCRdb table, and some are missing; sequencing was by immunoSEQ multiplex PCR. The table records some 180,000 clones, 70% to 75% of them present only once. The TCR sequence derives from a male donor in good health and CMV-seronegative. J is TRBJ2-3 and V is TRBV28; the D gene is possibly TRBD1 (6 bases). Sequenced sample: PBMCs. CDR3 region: CASSPRTGTDTQYF. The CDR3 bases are TGTGCCAGCAGTCCCAGGACAGGCACAGATACGCAGTATTTT.